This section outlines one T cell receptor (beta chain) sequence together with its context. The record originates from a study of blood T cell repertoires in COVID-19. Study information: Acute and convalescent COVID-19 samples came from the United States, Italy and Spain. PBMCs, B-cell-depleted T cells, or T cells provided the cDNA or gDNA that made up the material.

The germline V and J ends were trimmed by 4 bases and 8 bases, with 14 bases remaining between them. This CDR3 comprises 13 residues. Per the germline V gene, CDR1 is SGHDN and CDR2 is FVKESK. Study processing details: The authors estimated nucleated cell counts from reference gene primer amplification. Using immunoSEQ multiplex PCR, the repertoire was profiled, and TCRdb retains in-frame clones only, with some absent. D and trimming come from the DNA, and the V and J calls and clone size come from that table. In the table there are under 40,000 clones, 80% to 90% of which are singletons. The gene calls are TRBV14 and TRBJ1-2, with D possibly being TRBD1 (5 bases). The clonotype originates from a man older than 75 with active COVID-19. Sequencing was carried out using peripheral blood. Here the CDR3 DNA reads TGTGCCAGCAGCCCCCGGCCGACAGAGGGCTACACCTTC. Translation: CASSPRPTEGYTF.